This T cell receptor beta chain was identified in a study of T-cell reconstitution after alpha-beta-depleted transplantation in children. There are many counts of this clonotype. Its cognate antigen is unknown. Whole-study findings and limits: TCRbeta diversity was high at day 60 in some patients (a result of surviving recipient T cells and thymic progenitors). T-cell counts and diversity were attributed mostly to newly produced T cells one year after transplant.

After removal of 0 bases from V and 7 bases from J, the junction contained 8 bases not matched to a gene. Germline-derived CDR1 and CDR2 are MNHEY and SVGAGI. This CDR3 region has 15 residues. Unique molecular identifiers tagged the TCRbeta library. TCRdb fed the PCR reads into MiXCR, producing one record per CDR3 protein. The sample carries roughly 400,000 distinct CDR3 sequences, roughly 43% recorded once. This clonotype was obtained from a girl aged 2 to 9 with aplastic anemia, due to receive a stem cell transplant. The source material was PBMCs, sampled before TCRalphabeta/CD19-depleted stem cell transplant. V is TRBV6-5 and J is TRBJ2-7, with 8 bases fitting TRBD2. CDR3 loop: CASSYSAGGTKEQYF. In DNA, the CDR3 is TGTGCCAGCAGTTACTCCGCGGGAGGCACCAAAGAGCAGTACTTC.